This is a list of T cell receptor beta chains from one sample in a study of cytomegalovirus exposure and HLA in healthy donors. Sequenced by immunoSEQ multiplex PCR; TCRdb stores in-frame clones only, minus some. The table has around 120,000 clones, 60% to 70% seen once. The material sequenced was PBMCs. These TCRs come from a woman in her thirties or forties in good health and CMV-seropositive. Both conserved end residues are part of each CDR3. A D gene is named only where the DNA matches it firmly. Clone size, where shown, is once, few, many, or a class for clones that have expanded.

>TRBV10-1|TRBD1|TRBJ1-3|NA
CASSWTGETLLSGNTIYF
TGCGCCAGCAGTTGGACAGGGGAGACACTCCTCTCTGGAAACACCATATATTTT
>TRBV15|TRBD1|TRBJ1-5|NA
CATSRTLLTGGNSNQPQHF
TGTGCCACCAGCCGAACCCTCCTAACAGGGGGCAATAGCAATCAGCCCCAGCATTTT
>TRBV7-9|TRBD2|TRBJ2-1|NA
CASRPERGPNEQFF
TGTGCCAGCAGACCGGAGCGGGGACCCAATGAGCAGTTCTTC
>TRBV5-4|TRBD2|TRBJ2-4|NA
CASSPRGREGHRENIQYF
TGTGCCAGCAGCCCGAGGGGGCGGGAGGGCCATCGGGAAAACATTCAGTACTTC
>TRBV19|TRBD1|TRBJ2-5|NA
CASSGTGGQETQYF
TGTGCCAGTAGTGGCACAGGGGGCCAAGAGACCCAGTACTTC
>TRBV4-1|TRBD1|TRBJ2-7|NA
CASSQGSPGQLAHEQYF
TGCGCCAGCAGCCAAGGTTCCCCGGGACAGTTAGCCCACGAGCAGTACTTC
>TRBV7-9|NA|TRBJ2-2|NA
CASIPSVVNTGELFF
TGTGCCAGCATCCCCTCGGTAGTGAACACCGGGGAGCTGTTTTTT
>TRBV5-1|TRBD1|TRBJ2-7|NA
CASSPGQFYEQYF
TGCGCCAGCAGCCCGGGACAGTTCTACGAGCAGTACTTC
>TRBV5-8|TRBD2|TRBJ2-3|NA
CASSLMGSGMDADTQYF
TGTGCCAGCAGCTTAATGGGTAGCGGGATGGACGCAGATACGCAGTATTTT
>TRBV29-1|NA|TRBJ2-7|NA
CSVEGGAAYEQYF
TGCAGCGTCGAGGGGGGGGCTGCCTACGAGCAGTACTTC
>TRBV5-1|TRBD1|TRBJ1-2|few
CASSPTQGKNYGYTF
TGCGCCAGCAGCCCCACACAGGGGAAGAACTATGGCTACACCTTC
>TRBV27|NA|TRBJ1-4|NA
CASSLLQGNDEKLFF
TGTGCCAGCAGTTTACTACAGGGAAATGATGAAAAACTGTTTTTT
>TRBV27|TRBD1|TRBJ2-7|NA
CVSRTTGGAEQYF
TGTGTCAGCAGGACGACAGGGGGCGCCGAGCAGTACTTC
>TRBV5-1|TRBD2|TRBJ2-3|few
CASSWPEGLAIADTQYF
TGCGCCAGCAGCTGGCCAGAGGGACTAGCGATTGCAGATACGCAGTATTTT
>TRBV11-2|NA|TRBJ2-5|NA
CASSFPRVDSQSYRTQYF
TGTGCCAGCAGCTTCCCGAGAGTAGACAGTCAGTCCTATCGCACCCAGTACTTC
>TRBV27|TRBD1|TRBJ1-5|NA
CASRSGTASNQPQHF
TGTGCCAGCAGGTCCGGGACAGCAAGCAATCAGCCCCAGCATTTT
>TRBV6-5|NA|TRBJ2-7|NA
CASSRGPTYEQYF
TGTGCCAGCAGCAGGGGTCCTACCTACGAGCAGTACTTC
>TRBV19|NA|TRBJ2-1|NA
CASQGGKEAWGYNEQFF
TGTGCCAGCCAAGGCGGAAAGGAGGCCTGGGGCTACAATGAGCAGTTCTTC
>TRBV2|NA|TRBJ2-7|few
CASSEALRTVYEQYF
TGTGCCAGCAGTGAAGCGCTTCGTACGGTCTACGAGCAGTACTTC
>TRBV7-3|NA|TRBJ2-1|NA
CASSPQAGTNNEQFF
TGTGCCAGCAGCCCCCAGGCGGGCACGAACAATGAGCAGTTCTTC
>TRBV29-1|NA|TRBJ1-2|NA
CSVEDPNYGYTF
TGCAGCGTTGAAGACCCGAACTATGGCTACACCTTC
>TRBV9|TRBD2|TRBJ2-3|NA
CASSVVAGGPTDTQYF
TGTGCCAGCAGCGTCGTAGCGGGAGGGCCGACAGATACGCAGTATTTT
>TRBV29-1|NA|TRBJ2-2|NA
CSVESGKNTGELFF
TGCAGCGTTGAATCAGGGAAGAACACCGGGGAGCTGTTTTTT
>TRBV19|NA|TRBJ2-6|few
CASRHTRANVLTF
TGTGCCAGTAGACATACAAGGGCCAACGTCCTGACTTTC
>TRBV18|TRBD2|TRBJ2-4|NA
CASSPPFGSGNNIQYF
TGTGCCAGCTCACCACCGTTCGGTAGCGGGAACAACATTCAGTACTTC
>TRBV5-1|TRBD1|TRBJ1-1|NA
CASSLQGAASMSTEAFF
TGCGCCAGCAGCTTGCAGGGGGCAGCATCGATGTCCACTGAAGCTTTCTTT
>TRBV27|NA|TRBJ2-7|once
CASSLGDIGRNEQYF
TGTGCCAGCAGTTTGGGGGACATTGGTAGGAACGAGCAGTACTTC
>TRBV19|TRBD1|TRBJ1-6|NA
CASRRGGEFFHF
TGTGCCAGTCGAAGAGGGGGCGAGTTCTTCCACTTT
>TRBV7-8|NA|TRBJ2-2|few
CASSPRLPGGELFF
TGTGCCAGCAGTCCCAGATTACCGGGCGGGGAGCTGTTTTTT
>TRBV28|NA|TRBJ1-6|NA
CASSSSASGGSPLHF
TGTGCCAGCAGTTCTTCCGCTTCGGGAGGTTCACCCCTCCACTTT
>TRBV5-1|NA|TRBJ1-1|NA
CASSSGHPNTEAFF
TGCGCCAGCAGCTCTGGCCATCCGAACACTGAAGCTTTCTTT
>TRBV27|NA|TRBJ2-7|few
CASSGPFGRGNEQYF
TGTGCCAGCAGTGGGCCATTCGGACGGGGAAACGAGCAGTACTTC
>TRBV7-6|TRBD1|TRBJ2-7|NA
CASSVRDSTYEQYF
TGTGCCAGCAGCGTCCGGGACAGCACCTACGAGCAGTACTTC
>TRBV7-2|NA|TRBJ1-2|NA
CASSLISGYTF
TGTGCCAGCAGCTTAATTAGTGGCTACACCTTC
>TRBV6-1|TRBD2|TRBJ2-1|few
CASTGLAGYNEQFF
TGTGCCAGCACCGGACTAGCGGGGTACAATGAGCAGTTCTTC
>TRBV9|TRBD2|TRBJ2-7|NA
CASSPSIAGLHEQYF
TGTGCCAGCAGCCCATCTATAGCGGGCCTCCACGAGCAGTACTTC
>TRBV19|NA|TRBJ1-2|NA
CASSIAHPYGYTF
TGTGCCAGTAGTATAGCACACCCCTATGGCTACACCTTC
>TRBV12-5|NA|TRBJ1-1|NA
CASGLATLYENTEAFF
TGTGCTAGTGGTTTGGCCACTCTTTACGAGAACACTGAAGCTTTCTTT
>TRBV11-2|NA|TRBJ2-5|NA
CASSPIETQYF
TGTGCCAGCAGCCCCATAGAGACCCAGTACTTC
>TRBV6-1|TRBD2|TRBJ2-1|few
CASSESGNGNEQFF
TGTGCCAGCAGTGAAAGCGGGAACGGCAATGAGCAGTTCTTC
>TRBV9|TRBD1|TRBJ1-1|once
CASSGPQGGEAFF
TGTGCCAGCAGCGGACCCCAGGGGGGTGAAGCTTTCTTT
>TRBV9|NA|TRBJ2-7|NA
CASSVGQDYEQYF
TGTGCCAGCAGCGTCGGACAAGACTACGAGCAGTACTTC
>TRBV11-3|NA|TRBJ2-2|few
CASSLDPLNTGELFF
TGTGCCAGCAGCTTAGATCCCCTGAACACCGGGGAGCTGTTTTTT
>TRBV28|TRBD2|TRBJ2-1|NA
CASSLFLAGENEQFF
TGTGCCAGCAGTTTATTCCTAGCGGGAGAGAATGAGCAGTTCTTC
>TRBV18|NA|TRBJ1-1|NA
CASSRGESTEAFF
TGTGCCAGCTCCCGGGGGGAAAGCACTGAAGCTTTCTTT